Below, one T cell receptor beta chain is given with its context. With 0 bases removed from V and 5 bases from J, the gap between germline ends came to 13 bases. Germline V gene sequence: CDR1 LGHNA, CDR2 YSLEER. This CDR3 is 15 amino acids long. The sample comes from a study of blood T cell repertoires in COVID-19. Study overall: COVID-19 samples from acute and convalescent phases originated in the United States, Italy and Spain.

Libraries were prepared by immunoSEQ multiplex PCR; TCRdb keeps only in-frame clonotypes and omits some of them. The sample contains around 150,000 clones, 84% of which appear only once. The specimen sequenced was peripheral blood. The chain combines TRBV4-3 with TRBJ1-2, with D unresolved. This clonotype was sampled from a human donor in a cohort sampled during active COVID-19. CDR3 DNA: TGCGCCAGCAGCCAAGATCTTACGGGAGATTATGGCTACACCTTC. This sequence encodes CASSQDLTGDYGYTF.